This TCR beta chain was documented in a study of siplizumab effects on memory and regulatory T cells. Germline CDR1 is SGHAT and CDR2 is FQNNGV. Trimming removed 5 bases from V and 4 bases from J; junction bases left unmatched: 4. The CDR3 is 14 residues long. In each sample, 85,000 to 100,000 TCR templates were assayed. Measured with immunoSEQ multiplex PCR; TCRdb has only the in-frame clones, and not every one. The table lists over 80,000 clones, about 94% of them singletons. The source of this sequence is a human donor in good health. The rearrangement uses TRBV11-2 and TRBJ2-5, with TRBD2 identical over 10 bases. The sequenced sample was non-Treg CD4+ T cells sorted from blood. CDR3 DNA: TGTGCCAGCAGCCTACTAGCGGGACTAGAGACCCAGTACTTC. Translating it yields CASSLLAGLETQYF.